This note documents a single TCR beta chain sequence. Germline V gene sequence: CDR1 SGHNT, CDR2 YYREEE (reference sequence). The CDR3 extends over 16 amino acids. The V and J ends lost 1 base and 7 bases, in that order; junction bases with no gene match: 10. With 60 Vbeta and 13 Jbeta primers, the PCR was carried out. Repertoires were generated with immunoSEQ multiplex PCR, while TCRdb's copy carries only in-frame clones and drops some. The table shows roughly 180,000 clones, with around 76% occurring only once. This sample stems from a study of cytomegalovirus exposure and HLA in healthy donors. V gene TRBV5-4 combines with J gene TRBJ2-2, with 7 positions matching TRBD1. Sequenced input: PBMCs. This receptor was taken from a man aged 35-49 years in good health and CMV-seronegative. The CDR3 spells CASSLSGQGVLGELFF. In DNA, the CDR3 is TGTGCCAGCAGCTTGAGTGGTCAGGGGGTGCTCGGGGAGCTGTTTTTT.